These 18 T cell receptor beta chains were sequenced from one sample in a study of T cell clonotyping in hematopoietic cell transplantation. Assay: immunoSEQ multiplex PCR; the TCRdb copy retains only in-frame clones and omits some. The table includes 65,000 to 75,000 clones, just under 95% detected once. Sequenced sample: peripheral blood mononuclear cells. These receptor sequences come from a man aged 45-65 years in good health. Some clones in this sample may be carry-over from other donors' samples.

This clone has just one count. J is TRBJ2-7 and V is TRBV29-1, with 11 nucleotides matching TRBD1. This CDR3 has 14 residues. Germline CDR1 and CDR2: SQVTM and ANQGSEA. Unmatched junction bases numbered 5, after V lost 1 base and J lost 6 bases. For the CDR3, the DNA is TGCAGCGTTGAAGTGGGCGGACAGGGGGCCGAGCAGTACTTC. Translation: CSVEVGGQGAEQYF.

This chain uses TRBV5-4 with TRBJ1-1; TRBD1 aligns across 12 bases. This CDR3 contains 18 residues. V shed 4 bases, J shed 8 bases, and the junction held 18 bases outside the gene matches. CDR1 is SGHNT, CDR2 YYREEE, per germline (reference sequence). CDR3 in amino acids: CASSHVDLIGTGGAEAFF. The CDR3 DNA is TGTGCCAGCAGCCACGTCGATCTTATTGGGACAGGGGGCGCAGAAGCTTTCTTT.

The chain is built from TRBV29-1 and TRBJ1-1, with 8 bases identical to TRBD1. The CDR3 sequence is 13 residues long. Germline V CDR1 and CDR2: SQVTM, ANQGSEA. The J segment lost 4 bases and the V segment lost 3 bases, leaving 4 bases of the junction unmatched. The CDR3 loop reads CSVDQGAGTEAFF. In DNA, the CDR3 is TGCAGCGTTGATCAGGGGGCCGGCACTGAAGCTTTCTTT.

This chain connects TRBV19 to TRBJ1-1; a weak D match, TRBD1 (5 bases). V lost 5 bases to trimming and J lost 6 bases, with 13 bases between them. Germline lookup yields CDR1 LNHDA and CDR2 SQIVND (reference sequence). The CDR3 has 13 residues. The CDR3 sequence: CASSPQGSAEAFF. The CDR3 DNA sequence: TGTGCCAGTAGTCCGCAGGGTTCAGCTGAAGCTTTCTTT.

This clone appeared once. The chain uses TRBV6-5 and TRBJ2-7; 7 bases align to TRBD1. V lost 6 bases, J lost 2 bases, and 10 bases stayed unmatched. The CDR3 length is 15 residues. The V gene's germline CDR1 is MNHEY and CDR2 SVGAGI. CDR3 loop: CASRARQGSPYEQYF. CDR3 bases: TGTGCCAGCAGAGCTCGACAGGGCTCCCCCTACGAGCAGTACTTC.

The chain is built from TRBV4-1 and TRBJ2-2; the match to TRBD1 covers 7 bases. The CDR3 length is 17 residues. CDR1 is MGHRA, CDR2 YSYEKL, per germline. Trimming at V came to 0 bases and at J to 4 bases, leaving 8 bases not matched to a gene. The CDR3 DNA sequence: TGCGCCAGCAGCCAAGATCAAGTCAGGGGGACCACCGGGGAGCTGTTTTTT. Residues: CASSQDQVRGTTGELFF.

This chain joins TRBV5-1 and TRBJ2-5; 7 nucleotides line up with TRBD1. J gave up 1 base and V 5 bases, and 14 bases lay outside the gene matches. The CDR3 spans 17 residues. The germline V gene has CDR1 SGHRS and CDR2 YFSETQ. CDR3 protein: CASRLGETGLRQETQYF. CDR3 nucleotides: TGCGCCAGCAGGCTTGGGGAGACAGGGTTGCGCCAAGAGACCCAGTACTTC.

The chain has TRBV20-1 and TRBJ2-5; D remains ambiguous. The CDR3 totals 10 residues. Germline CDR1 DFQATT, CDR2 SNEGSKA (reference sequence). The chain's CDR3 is CSGTIETQYF. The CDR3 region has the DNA TGCAGCGGAACCATAGAGACCCAGTACTTC.

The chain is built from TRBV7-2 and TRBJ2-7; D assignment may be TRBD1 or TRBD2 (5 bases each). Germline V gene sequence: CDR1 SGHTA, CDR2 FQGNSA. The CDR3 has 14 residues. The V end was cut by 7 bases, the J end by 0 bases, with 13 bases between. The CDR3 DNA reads TGTGCCAGCACGACGGGACCCCTCTCCTACGAGCAGTACTTC. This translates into CASTTGPLSYEQYF.

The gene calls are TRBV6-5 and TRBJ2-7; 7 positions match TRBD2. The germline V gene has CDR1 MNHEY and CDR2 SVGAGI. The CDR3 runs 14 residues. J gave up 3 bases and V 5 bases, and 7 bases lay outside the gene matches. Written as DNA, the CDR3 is TGTGCCAGCAGTCTGCGGACGGGGGGCTACGAGCAGTACTTC. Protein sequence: CASSLRTGGYEQYF.

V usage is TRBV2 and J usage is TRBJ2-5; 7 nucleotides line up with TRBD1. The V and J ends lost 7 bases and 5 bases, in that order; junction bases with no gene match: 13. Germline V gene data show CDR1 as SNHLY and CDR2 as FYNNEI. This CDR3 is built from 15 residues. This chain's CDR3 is CASILETGYRETQYF. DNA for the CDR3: TGTGCCAGCATACTTGAGACAGGGTATCGGGAGACCCAGTACTTC.

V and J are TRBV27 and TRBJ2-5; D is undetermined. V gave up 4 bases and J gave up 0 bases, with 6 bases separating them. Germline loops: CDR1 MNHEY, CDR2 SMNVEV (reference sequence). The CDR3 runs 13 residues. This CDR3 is CASSSPNQETQYF. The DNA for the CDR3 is TGTGCCAGCAGTTCTCCCAACCAAGAGACCCAGTACTTC.

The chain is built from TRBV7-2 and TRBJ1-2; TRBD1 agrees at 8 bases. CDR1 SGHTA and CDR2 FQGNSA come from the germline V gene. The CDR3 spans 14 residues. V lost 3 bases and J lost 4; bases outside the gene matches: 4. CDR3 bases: TGTGCCAGCAGCTTTACCGGGACAGGCTATGGCTACACCTTC. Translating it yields CASSFTGTGYGYTF.

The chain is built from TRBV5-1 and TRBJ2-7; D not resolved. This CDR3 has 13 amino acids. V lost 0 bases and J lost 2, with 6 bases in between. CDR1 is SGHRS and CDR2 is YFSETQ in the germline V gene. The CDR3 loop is CASSLERAYEQYF. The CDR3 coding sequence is TGCGCCAGCAGCTTGGAACGGGCCTACGAGCAGTACTTC.

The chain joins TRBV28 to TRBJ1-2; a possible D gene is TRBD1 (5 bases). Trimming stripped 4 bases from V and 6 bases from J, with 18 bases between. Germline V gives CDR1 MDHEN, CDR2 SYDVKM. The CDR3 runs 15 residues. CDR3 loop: CASSSHVGRENGYTF. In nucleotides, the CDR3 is TGTGCCAGCAGTTCCCACGTGGGGCGCGAAAATGGCTACACCTTC.

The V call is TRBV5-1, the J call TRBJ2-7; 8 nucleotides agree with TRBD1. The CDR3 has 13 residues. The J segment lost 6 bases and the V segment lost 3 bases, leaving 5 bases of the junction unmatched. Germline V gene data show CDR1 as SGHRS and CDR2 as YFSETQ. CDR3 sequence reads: CASSSQTGAEQYF. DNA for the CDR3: TGCGCCAGCAGCTCACAGACAGGGGCCGAGCAGTACTTC. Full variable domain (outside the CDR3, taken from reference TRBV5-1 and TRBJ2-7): KAGVTQTPRYLIKTRGQQVTLSCSPISGHRSVSWYQQTPGQGLQFLFEYFSETQRNKGNFPGRFSGRQFSNSRSEMNVSTLELGDSALYLCASSSQTGAEQYFGPGTRLTVT.

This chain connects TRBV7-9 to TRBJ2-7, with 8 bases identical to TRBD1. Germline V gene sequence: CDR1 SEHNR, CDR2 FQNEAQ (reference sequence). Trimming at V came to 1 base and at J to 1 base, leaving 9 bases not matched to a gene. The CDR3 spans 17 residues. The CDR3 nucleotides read TGTGCCAGCAGCTTAGGAGTGCAGGGGGCGCGGTCCTACGAGCAGTACTTC. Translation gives CASSLGVQGARSYEQYF.

CDR3 DNA sequence: TGCGCCAGCAGCTTGGAAGGTCAGAATCAGCCCCAGCATTTT. This translates into CASSLEGQNQPQHF. This chain links TRBV5-1 with TRBJ1-5; no definite D call. Deletions cut 0 bases from V and 4 bases from J, with 8 bases between. The CDR3 loop spans 14 amino acids. Germline V lookup: CDR1 SGHRS, CDR2 YFSETQ.